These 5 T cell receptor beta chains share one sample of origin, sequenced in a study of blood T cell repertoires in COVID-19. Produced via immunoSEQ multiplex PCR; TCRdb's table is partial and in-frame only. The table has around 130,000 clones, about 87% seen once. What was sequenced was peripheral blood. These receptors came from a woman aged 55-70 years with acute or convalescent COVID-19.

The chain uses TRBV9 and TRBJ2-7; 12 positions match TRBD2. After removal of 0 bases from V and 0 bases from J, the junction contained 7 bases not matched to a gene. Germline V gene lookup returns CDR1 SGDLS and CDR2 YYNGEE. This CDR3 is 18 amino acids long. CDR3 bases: TGTGCCAGCAGCGTAGGACTAGCGGGAGCGTCACCCTCCTACGAGCAGTACTTC. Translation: CASSVGLAGASPSYEQYF.

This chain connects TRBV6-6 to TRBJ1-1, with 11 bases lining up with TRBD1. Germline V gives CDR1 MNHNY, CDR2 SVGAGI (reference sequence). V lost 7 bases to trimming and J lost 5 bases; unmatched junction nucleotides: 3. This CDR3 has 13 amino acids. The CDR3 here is CASKGQGVTEAFF. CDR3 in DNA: TGTGCCAGCAAGGGACAGGGGGTAACTGAAGCTTTCTTT.

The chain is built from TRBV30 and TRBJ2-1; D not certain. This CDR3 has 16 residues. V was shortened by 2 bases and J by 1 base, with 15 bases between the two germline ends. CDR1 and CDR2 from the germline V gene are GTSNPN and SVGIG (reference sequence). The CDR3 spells CAWSPAAGLSYNEQFF. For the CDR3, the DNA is TGTGCCTGGAGTCCCGCCGCCGGGTTGTCCTACAATGAGCAGTTCTTC.

The CDR3 coding sequence is TGTGCCAGCAGCCGGGGGACTAGCGGGAGAGAGACCCAGTACTTC. The encoded protein is CASSRGTSGRETQYF. This rearrangement joins TRBV11-2 to TRBJ2-5; 14 bases fit TRBD2. There are 15 residues in the CDR3. Germline loops: CDR1 SGHAT, CDR2 FQNNGV. V trimming: 5 bases; J trimming: 4 bases; junction bases outside the gene matches: 3.

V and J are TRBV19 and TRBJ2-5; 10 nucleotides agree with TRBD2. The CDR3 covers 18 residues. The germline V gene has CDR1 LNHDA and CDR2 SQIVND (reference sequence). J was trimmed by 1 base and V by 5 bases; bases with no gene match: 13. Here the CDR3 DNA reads TGTGCCAGTAGTTTTCGCCGAGGACTAGCGGAGGCCCAAGAGACCCAGTACTTC. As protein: CASSFRRGLAEAQETQYF.